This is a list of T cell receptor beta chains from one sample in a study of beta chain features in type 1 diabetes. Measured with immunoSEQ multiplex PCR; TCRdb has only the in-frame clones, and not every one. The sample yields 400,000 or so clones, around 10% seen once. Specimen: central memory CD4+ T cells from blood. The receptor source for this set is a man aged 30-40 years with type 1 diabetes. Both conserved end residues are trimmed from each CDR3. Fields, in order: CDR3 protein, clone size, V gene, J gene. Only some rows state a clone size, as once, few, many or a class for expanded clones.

CDR3: ASSPTGHGYT
size: few
V: TRBV6-5
J: TRBJ1-2

CDR3: ASSLAASGSEKLF
size: few
V: TRBV5-1
J: TRBJ1-4

CDR3: ASRSSGSHSYEQY
size: many
V: TRBV6-6
J: TRBJ2-7

CDR3: ASSSTQDKNEKLF
size: few
V: TRBV28
J: TRBJ1-4

CDR3: ASSATGSIDEKLF
size: many
V: TRBV18
J: TRBJ1-4

CDR3: ASSQPSAGNEKLF
size: -
V: TRBV4-1
J: TRBJ1-4

CDR3: SVGSGANVLT
size: few
V: TRBV29-1
J: TRBJ2-6

CDR3: ASRTGTGTFNEQF
size: many
V: TRBV5-4
J: TRBJ2-1

CDR3: AITESREAIQY
size: -
V: TRBV10-3
J: TRBJ2-5

CDR3: ASSLEKNTQGFYIQY
size: few
V: TRBV28
J: TRBJ2-4

CDR3: AWSEAGARWGYT
size: few
V: TRBV30
J: TRBJ1-2

CDR3: ASSLDRVGQPQH
size: -
V: TRBV7-2
J: TRBJ1-5

CDR3: ASSYSWNTEAF
size: few
V: TRBV6-6
J: TRBJ1-1

CDR3: AIRGGARGNGYT
size: -
V: TRBV28
J: TRBJ1-2

CDR3: ASSMAGGIRYEQY
size: few
V: TRBV19
J: TRBJ2-7

CDR3: ASRARDTYYGYT
size: -
V: TRBV6-1
J: TRBJ1-2

CDR3: ASSLSGTEAF
size: few
V: TRBV7-9
J: TRBJ1-1

CDR3: ASTYLGGREGYT
size: few
V: TRBV6-6
J: TRBJ1-2

CDR3: ASSSRWDWWGTEAF
size: -
V: TRBV27
J: TRBJ1-1

CDR3: ATSKGTSGRYEQY
size: few
V: TRBV15
J: -

CDR3: ASSPDRGSQPQH
size: many
V: TRBV27
J: TRBJ1-5

CDR3: ASSAGQRYNEQF
size: few
V: TRBV28
J: TRBJ2-1

CDR3: SIRANYGYT
size: few
V: TRBV20-1
J: TRBJ1-2

CDR3: ASSFKGSRYEQY
size: -
V: TRBV27
J: TRBJ2-7

CDR3: ASSLVWDSSYERY
size: -
V: TRBV5-1
J: TRBJ2-7

CDR3: ASSLGPTTYEQY
size: -
V: TRBV11-2
J: TRBJ2-7

CDR3: ASSTNGQGAKTQY
size: -
V: TRBV28
J: TRBJ2-5

CDR3: ASRGTGDNEAF
size: -
V: TRBV6-5
J: TRBJ1-1

CDR3: ASRSTGIGQPQH
size: -
V: TRBV6-1
J: TRBJ1-5

CDR3: ASSRSLPFTDTQY
size: few
V: TRBV4-1
J: TRBJ2-3

CDR3: ASSPTTGSGNTIY
size: -
V: TRBV7-9
J: TRBJ1-3

CDR3: ASSHNDRTYEQY
size: -
V: TRBV7-2
J: TRBJ2-7

CDR3: ASRPGQEHGYT
size: -
V: TRBV6-1
J: TRBJ1-2

CDR3: ASSLVTETYGYT
size: -
V: TRBV7-2
J: TRBJ1-2

CDR3: ASSPQRDGYEQY
size: -
V: TRBV18
J: TRBJ2-7

CDR3: ASRTGTVYGYT
size: few
V: TRBV6-5
J: TRBJ1-2

CDR3: ASSPGRDLTDTQY
size: few
V: TRBV6-5
J: TRBJ2-3

CDR3: ASSPRQGDRNIQY
size: few
V: TRBV18
J: TRBJ2-4

CDR3: ASSSREGRSYEQY
size: -
V: TRBV7-9
J: TRBJ2-7

CDR3: ASSSGTKNTGELF
size: -
V: TRBV6-6
J: TRBJ2-2

CDR3: ASSLGAGEIEQY
size: few
V: TRBV5-1
J: TRBJ2-7

CDR3: ASSWRGSKNYGYT
size: -
V: TRBV28
J: TRBJ1-2